This is a list of T cell receptor beta chains from one sample in a study of T cells in localized non-small cell lung cancer. TCRdb's table, derived via immunoSEQ multiplex PCR, lists solely in-frame clones and lacks some. The data show around 80,000 clones, around three quarters seen once. Here the sequenced sample was PBMCs, taken before any cancer treatment. The source of these receptors is a man aged 40 to 70 with stage II squamous cell lung carcinoma. The CDR3 runs from the conserved cysteine through the conserved F or W. Some rows have no size entry. The others give once, few or many, or a class for an expanded clone.

J gene: TRBJ1-2; CDR3 length: 16; clone size: few; V gene: TRBV5-1; CDR3 protein: CASSPGLGQGNYGYTF
J gene: TRBJ2-2; CDR3 length: 17; clone size: NA; V gene: TRBV19; CDR3 protein: CASSIRTGALRPGELFF
J gene: TRBJ1-6; CDR3 length: 13; clone size: NA; V gene: TRBV7-9; CDR3 protein: CASSLRGDSPLHF
J gene: TRBJ2-3; CDR3 length: 15; clone size: medium-sized; V gene: TRBV27; CDR3 protein: CASSPLAGNTDTQYF
J gene: TRBJ2-2; CDR3 length: 15; clone size: NA; V gene: TRBV5-1; CDR3 protein: CASSFSGRYTGELFF
J gene: TRBJ2-2; CDR3 length: 17; clone size: NA; V gene: TRBV28; CDR3 protein: CASSSPRLAGNTGELFF
J gene: TRBJ2-1; CDR3 length: 16; clone size: NA; V gene: TRBV5-1; CDR3 protein: CASMITWGELYNEQFF
J gene: TRBJ1-2; CDR3 length: 14; clone size: NA; V gene: TRBV29-1; CDR3 protein: CSVVSELSIGGYTF
J gene: TRBJ1-4; CDR3 length: 15; clone size: NA; V gene: TRBV7-9; CDR3 protein: CASSQLHREDEKLFF
J gene: TRBJ1-1; CDR3 length: 13; clone size: NA; V gene: TRBV4-1; CDR3 protein: CASSQVGGTEAFF
J gene: TRBJ1-3; CDR3 length: 13; clone size: NA; V gene: TRBV19; CDR3 protein: CASSSGNRNTIYF
J gene: TRBJ2-1; CDR3 length: 16; clone size: NA; V gene: TRBV2; CDR3 protein: CASSDSAGGTYNEQFF
J gene: TRBJ1-5; CDR3 length: 15; clone size: NA; V gene: TRBV7-2; CDR3 protein: CASSLERVSNQPQHF
J gene: TRBJ2-7; CDR3 length: 15; clone size: once; V gene: TRBV30; CDR3 protein: CAWSVPELAYGEQYF
J gene: TRBJ2-7; CDR3 length: 14; clone size: NA; V gene: TRBV10-2; CDR3 protein: CASSESGRVNEQYF
J gene: TRBJ2-5; CDR3 length: 13; clone size: NA; V gene: TRBV19; CDR3 protein: CASSSEGMKTQYF
J gene: TRBJ1-5; CDR3 length: 15; clone size: NA; V gene: TRBV7-8; CDR3 protein: CASSELQGIGQPQHF
J gene: TRBJ2-5; CDR3 length: 15; clone size: NA; V gene: TRBV5-6; CDR3 protein: CASSLERVGGETQYF
J gene: TRBJ2-7; CDR3 length: 14; clone size: NA; V gene: TRBV6-1; CDR3 protein: CASILTGRVGEQYF
J gene: TRBJ2-5; CDR3 length: 14; clone size: NA; V gene: TRBV2; CDR3 protein: CASSEALLRETQYF
J gene: TRBJ2-5; CDR3 length: 12; clone size: NA; V gene: TRBV7-9; CDR3 protein: CASSGPGETQYF
J gene: TRBJ2-3; CDR3 length: 15; clone size: NA; V gene: TRBV7-9; CDR3 protein: CASSGRAPGQDTQYF
J gene: TRBJ1-5; CDR3 length: 14; clone size: NA; V gene: TRBV6-1; CDR3 protein: CASSLQGERQPQHF
J gene: TRBJ2-7; CDR3 length: 14; clone size: few; V gene: TRBV6-5; CDR3 protein: CASSRTGAGYEQYF
J gene: TRBJ1-2; CDR3 length: 12; clone size: NA; V gene: TRBV30; CDR3 protein: CARLSGPGGYTF
J gene: TRBJ2-3; CDR3 length: 17; clone size: once; V gene: TRBV25-1; CDR3 protein: CASPEYGLAGDTDTQYF
J gene: TRBJ2-7; CDR3 length: 14; clone size: NA; V gene: TRBV15; CDR3 protein: CATSREVGGYEQYF
J gene: TRBJ1-2; CDR3 length: 14; clone size: NA; V gene: TRBV2; CDR3 protein: CASKTQRTLHGYTF
J gene: TRBJ1-5; CDR3 length: 15; clone size: NA; V gene: TRBV2; CDR3 protein: CASSEGSHGTAPQHF
J gene: TRBJ1-2; CDR3 length: 12; clone size: NA; V gene: TRBV28; CDR3 protein: CASSLVDYGYTF
J gene: TRBJ2-3; CDR3 length: 16; clone size: once; V gene: TRBV5-4; CDR3 protein: CASSSLAGGPGDTQYF
J gene: TRBJ1-1; CDR3 length: 14; clone size: once; V gene: TRBV10-3; CDR3 protein: CAIMRDGANTEAFF
J gene: TRBJ2-7; CDR3 length: 14; clone size: NA; V gene: TRBV5-1; CDR3 protein: CASSLGQGSYEQYF
J gene: TRBJ2-1; CDR3 length: 17; clone size: NA; V gene: TRBV9; CDR3 protein: CASSVVSGELSYNEQFF